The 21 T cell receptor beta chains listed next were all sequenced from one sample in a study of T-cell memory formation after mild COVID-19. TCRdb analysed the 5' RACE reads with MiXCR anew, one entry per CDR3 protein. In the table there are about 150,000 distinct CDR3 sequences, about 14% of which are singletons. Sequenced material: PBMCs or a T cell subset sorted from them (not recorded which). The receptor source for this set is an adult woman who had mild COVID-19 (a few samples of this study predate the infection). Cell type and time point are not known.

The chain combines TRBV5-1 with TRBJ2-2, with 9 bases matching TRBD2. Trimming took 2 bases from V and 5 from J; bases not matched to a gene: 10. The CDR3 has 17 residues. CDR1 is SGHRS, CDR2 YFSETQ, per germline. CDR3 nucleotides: TGCGCCAGCAGCTTATCCCCGGGACTAGCTGGGACCGGGGAGCTGTTTTTT. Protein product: CASSLSPGLAGTGELFF.

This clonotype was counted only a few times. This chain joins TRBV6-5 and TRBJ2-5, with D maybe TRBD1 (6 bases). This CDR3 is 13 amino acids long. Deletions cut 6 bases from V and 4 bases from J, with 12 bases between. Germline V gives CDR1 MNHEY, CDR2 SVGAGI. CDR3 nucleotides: TGTGCCAGCAGCCTCGGACAGTTAGAGACCCAGTACTTC. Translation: CASSLGQLETQYF.

The DNA of the CDR3 is TGTGCCAGCAGCGCGACAGGGAGTAATGAAAAACTGTTTTTT. Translated, it gives CASSATGSNEKLFF. The chain uses TRBV9 and TRBJ1-4; TRBD1 matches at 7 bases. The length of the CDR3 is 14 residues. The V gene's germline CDR1 is SGDLS and CDR2 YYNGEE. V lost 3 bases, J lost 4 bases, and 3 bases stayed unmatched.

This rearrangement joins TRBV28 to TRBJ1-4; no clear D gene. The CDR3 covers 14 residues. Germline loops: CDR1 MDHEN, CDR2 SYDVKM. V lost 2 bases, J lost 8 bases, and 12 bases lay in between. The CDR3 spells CASSLTGVREKLFF. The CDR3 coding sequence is TGTGCCAGCAGTTTAACCGGGGTACGGGAAAAACTGTTTTTT. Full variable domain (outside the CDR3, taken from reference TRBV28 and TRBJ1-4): DVKVTQSSRYLVKRTGEKVFLECVQDMDHENMFWYRQDPGLGLRLIYFSYDVKMKEKGDIPEGYSVSREKKERFSLILESASTNQTSMYLCASSLTGVREKLFFGSGTQLSVL.

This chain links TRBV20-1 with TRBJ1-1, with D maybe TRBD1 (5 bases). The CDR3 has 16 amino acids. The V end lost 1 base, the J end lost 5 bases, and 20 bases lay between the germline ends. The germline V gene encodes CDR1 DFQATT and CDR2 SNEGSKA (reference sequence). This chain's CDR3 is CSARGGTPRERTEAFF. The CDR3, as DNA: TGCAGTGCTAGAGGTGGGACCCCCAGGGAGAGAACTGAAGCTTTCTTT.

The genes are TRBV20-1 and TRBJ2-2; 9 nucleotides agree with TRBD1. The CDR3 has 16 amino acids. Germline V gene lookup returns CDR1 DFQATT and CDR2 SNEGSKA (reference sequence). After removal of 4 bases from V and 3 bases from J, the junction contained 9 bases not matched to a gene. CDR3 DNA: TGCAGTGCTACCCCCCGGGGACAGGGATACACCGGGGAGCTGTTTTTT. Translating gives CSATPRGQGYTGELFF.

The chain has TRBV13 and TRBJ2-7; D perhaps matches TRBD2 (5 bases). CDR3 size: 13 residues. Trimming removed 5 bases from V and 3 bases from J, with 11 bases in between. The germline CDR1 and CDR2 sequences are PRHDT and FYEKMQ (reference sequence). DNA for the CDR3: TGTGCCAGCAGCCCCGGACTTTTCTACGAGCAGTACTTC. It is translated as CASSPGLFYEQYF.

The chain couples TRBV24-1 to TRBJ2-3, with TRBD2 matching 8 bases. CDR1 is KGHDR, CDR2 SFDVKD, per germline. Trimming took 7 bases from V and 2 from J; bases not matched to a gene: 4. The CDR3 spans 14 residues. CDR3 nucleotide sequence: TGTGCCACCAGGAGCGGGAGCTTCACAGATACGCAGTATTTT. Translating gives CATRSGSFTDTQYF.

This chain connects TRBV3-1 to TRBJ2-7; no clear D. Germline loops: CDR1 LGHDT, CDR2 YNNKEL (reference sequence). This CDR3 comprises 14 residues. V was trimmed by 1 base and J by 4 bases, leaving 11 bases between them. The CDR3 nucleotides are TGTGCCAGCAGCCAAGCGGGCCTCGATTACGAGCAGTACTTC. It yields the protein CASSQAGLDYEQYF.

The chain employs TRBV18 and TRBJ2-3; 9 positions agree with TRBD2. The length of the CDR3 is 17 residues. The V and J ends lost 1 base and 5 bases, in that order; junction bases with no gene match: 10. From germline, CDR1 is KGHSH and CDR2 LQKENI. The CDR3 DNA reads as TGTGCCAGCTCACCACTAGTTAGCGGGAGAGATGAAGATACGCAGTATTTT. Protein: CASSPLVSGRDEDTQYF.

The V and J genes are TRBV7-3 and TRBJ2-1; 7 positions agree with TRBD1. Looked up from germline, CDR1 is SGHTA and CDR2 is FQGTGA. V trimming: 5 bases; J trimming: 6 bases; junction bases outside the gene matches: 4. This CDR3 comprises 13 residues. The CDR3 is CASSGQAGNEQFF. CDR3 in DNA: TGTGCCAGCAGCGGACAGGCGGGCAATGAGCAGTTCTTC.

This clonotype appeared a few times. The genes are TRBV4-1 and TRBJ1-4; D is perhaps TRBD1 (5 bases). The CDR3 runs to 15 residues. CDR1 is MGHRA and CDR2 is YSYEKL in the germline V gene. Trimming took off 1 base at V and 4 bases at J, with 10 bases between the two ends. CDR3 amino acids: CASSQGYGGNEKLFF. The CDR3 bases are TGCGCCAGCAGCCAAGGGTACGGGGGTAATGAAAAACTGTTTTTT.

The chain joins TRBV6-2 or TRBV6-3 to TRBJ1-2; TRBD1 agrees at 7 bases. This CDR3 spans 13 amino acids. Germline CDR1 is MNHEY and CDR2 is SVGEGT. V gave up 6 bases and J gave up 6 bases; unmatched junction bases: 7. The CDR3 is CASRRDSTNGYTF. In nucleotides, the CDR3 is TGTGCCAGCAGGAGGGACAGTACGAATGGCTACACCTTC.

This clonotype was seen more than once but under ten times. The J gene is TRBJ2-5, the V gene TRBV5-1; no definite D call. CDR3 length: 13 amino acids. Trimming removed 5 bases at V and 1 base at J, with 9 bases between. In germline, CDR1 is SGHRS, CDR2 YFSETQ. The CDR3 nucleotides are TGCGCCAGCAGTAGGTTACCCCAAGAGACCCAGTACTTC. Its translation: CASSRLPQETQYF.

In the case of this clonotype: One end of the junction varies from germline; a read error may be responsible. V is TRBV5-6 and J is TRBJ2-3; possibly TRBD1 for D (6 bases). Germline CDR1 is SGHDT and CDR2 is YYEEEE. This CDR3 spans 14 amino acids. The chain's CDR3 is CASIPRLGADPQYF. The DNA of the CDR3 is TGTGCCAGCATCCCGCGCCTGGGGGCAGATCCGCAGTATTTT.

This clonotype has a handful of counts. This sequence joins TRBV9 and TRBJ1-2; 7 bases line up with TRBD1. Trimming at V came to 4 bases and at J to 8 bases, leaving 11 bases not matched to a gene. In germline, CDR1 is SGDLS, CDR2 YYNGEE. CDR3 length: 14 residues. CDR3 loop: CASSPRDSTRGYTF. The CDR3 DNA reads TGTGCCAGCAGCCCCCGGGACAGTACAAGGGGCTACACCTTC.

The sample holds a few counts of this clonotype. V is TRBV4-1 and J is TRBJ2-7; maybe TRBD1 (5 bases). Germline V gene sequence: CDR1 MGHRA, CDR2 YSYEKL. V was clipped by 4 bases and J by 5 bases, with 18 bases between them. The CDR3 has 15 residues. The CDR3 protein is CASSPLGDDPNEQYF. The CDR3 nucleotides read TGCGCCAGCAGCCCCCTAGGGGATGATCCTAACGAGCAGTACTTC.

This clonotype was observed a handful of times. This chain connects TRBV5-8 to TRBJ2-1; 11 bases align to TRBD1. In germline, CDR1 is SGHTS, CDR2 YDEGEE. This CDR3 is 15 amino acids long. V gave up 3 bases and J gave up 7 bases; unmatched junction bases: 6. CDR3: CASSSGTGGFNEQFF. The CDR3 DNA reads TGTGCCAGCAGCTCCGGGACAGGGGGATTTAATGAGCAGTTCTTC.

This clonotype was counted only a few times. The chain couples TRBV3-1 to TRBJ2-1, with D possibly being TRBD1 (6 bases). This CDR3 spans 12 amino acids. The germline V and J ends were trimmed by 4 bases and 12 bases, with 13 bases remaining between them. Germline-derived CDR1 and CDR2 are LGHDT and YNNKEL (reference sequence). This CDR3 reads CASSPTGWAQFF. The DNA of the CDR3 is TGTGCCAGCAGCCCCACAGGGTGGGCGCAGTTCTTC.

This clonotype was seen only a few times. The CDR3 DNA reads TGTGCCATATCTAGCGGGGGCACCTACAATGAGCAGTTCTTC. This translates into CAISSGGTYNEQFF. The gene calls are TRBV10-3 and TRBJ2-1; 10 bases are a match to TRBD2. CDR3 size: 14 residues. The ends lost 9 bases at V and 2 bases at J; junction bases unmatched: 4. Germline CDR1 reads ENHRY; CDR2 reads SYGVKD.

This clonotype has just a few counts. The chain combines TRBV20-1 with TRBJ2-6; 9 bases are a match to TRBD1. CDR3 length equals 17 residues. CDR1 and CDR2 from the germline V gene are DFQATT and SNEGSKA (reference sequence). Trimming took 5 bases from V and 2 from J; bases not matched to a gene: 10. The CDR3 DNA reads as TGCAGTGCTGCCGGGACAGGGCCCTCCCCTGGGGCCAACGTCCTGACTTTC. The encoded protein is CSAAGTGPSPGANVLTF.